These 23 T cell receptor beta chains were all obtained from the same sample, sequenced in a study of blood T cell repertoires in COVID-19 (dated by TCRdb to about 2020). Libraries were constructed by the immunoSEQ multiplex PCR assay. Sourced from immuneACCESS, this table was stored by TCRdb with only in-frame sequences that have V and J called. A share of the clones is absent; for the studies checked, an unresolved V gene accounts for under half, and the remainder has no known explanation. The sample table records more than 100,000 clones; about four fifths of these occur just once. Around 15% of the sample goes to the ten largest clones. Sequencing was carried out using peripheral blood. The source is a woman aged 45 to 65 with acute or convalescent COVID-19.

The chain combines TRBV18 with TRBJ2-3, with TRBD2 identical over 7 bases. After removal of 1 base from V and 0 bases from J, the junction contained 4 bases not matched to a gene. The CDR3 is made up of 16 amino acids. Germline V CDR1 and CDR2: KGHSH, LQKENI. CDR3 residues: CASSPRTGGSTDTQYF. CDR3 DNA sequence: TGTGCCAGCTCACCACGAACCGGGGGGAGCACAGATACGCAGTATTTT.

For the CDR3, the DNA is TGCGCCAGCAGTGAGTCCCGAGGCAGGGTGGGGACTGAAGCTTTCTTT. It encodes CASSESRGRVGTEAFF. V gene TRBV10-1 combines with J gene TRBJ1-1, with D perhaps TRBD1 (5 bases). V was clipped by 0 bases and J by 5 bases, with 16 bases between them. The germline gives CDR1 WNHNN, CDR2 SYGVQD (reference sequence). The CDR3 runs to 16 residues.

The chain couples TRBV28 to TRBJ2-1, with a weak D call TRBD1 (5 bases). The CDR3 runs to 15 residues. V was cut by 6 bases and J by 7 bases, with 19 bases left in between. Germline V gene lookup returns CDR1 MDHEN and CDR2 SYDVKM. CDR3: CASSPLGQPRNEQFF. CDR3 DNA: TGTGCCAGCAGCCCCCTGGGGCAGCCGAGGAATGAGCAGTTCTTC. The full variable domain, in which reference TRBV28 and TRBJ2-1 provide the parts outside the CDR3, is DVKVTQSSRYLVKRTGEKVFLECVQDMDHENMFWYRQDPGLGLRLIYFSYDVKMKEKGDIPEGYSVSREKKERFSLILESASTNQTSMYLCASSPLGQPRNEQFFGPGTRLTVL.

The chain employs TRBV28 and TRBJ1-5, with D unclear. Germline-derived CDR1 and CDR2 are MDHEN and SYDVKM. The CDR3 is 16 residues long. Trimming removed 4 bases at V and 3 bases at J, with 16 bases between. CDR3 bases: TGTGCCAGCAGTTCCGTTTCGGGGAGGCACAATCAGCCCCAGCATTTT. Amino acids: CASSSVSGRHNQPQHF.

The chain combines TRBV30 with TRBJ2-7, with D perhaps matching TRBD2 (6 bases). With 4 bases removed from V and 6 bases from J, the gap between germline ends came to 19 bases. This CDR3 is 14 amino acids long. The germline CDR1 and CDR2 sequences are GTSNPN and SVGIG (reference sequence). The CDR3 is CAWNRDSVGSEQYF. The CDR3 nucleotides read TGTGCCTGGAACCGGGACTCTGTTGGGTCCGAGCAGTACTTC.

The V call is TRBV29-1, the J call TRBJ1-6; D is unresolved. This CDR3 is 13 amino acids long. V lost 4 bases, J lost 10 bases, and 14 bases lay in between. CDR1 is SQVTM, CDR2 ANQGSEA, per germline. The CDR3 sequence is CSVGGGEGSPLHF. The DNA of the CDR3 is TGCAGCGTTGGTGGAGGAGAAGGGTCACCCCTCCACTTT.

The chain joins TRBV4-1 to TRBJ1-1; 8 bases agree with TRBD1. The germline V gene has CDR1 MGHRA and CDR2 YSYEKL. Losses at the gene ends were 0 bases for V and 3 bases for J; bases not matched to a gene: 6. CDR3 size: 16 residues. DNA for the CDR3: TGCGCCAGCAGCCAAGATACGACAGGGGCCTACACTGAAGCTTTCTTT. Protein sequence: CASSQDTTGAYTEAFF.

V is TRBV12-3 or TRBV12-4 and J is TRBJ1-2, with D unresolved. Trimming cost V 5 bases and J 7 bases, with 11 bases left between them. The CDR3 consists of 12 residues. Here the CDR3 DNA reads TGTGCCAGCAGTCCAAGGAGGAGTGGCTACACCTTC. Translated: CASSPRRSGYTF.

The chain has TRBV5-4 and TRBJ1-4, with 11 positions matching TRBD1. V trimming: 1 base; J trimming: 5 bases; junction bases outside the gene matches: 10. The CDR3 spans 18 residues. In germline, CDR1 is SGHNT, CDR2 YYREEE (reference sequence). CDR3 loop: CASSLHRDRGGSNEKLFF. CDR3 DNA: TGTGCCAGCAGCTTGCACCGGGACAGGGGGGGCTCCAATGAAAAACTGTTTTTT.

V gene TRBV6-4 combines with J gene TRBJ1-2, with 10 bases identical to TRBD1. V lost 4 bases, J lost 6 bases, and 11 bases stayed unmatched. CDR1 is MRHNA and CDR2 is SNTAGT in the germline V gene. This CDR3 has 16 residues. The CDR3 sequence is CASSVRSGTGVDGYTF. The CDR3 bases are TGTGCCAGCAGTGTACGATCCGGGACAGGGGTGGATGGCTACACCTTC.

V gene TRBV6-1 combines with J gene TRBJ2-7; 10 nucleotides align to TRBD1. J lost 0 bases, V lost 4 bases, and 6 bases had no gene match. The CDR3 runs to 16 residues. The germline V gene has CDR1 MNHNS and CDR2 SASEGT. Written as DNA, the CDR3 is TGTGCCAGCAGTGGGGGACAGGGGACGGGCTCCTACGAGCAGTACTTC. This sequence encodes CASSGGQGTGSYEQYF.

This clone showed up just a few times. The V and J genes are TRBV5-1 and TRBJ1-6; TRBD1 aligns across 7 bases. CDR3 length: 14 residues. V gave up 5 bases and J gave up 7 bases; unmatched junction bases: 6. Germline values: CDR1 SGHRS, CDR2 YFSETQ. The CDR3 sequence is CASRPTGVNSPLHF. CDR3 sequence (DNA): TGCGCCAGCAGACCAACAGGGGTGAATTCACCCCTCCACTTT. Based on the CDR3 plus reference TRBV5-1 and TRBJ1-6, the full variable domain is KAGVTQTPRYLIKTRGQQVTLSCSPISGHRSVSWYQQTPGQGLQFLFEYFSETQRNKGNFPGRFSGRQFSNSRSEMNVSTLELGDSALYLCASRPTGVNSPLHFGNGTRLTVT.

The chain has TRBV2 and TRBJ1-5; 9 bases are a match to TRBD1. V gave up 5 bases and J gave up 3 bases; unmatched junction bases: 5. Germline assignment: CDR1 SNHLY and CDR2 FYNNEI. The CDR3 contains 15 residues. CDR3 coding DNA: TGTGCCAGCAGTCCCGGGACAGGGCCCAATCAGCCCCAGCATTTT. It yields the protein CASSPGTGPNQPQHF.

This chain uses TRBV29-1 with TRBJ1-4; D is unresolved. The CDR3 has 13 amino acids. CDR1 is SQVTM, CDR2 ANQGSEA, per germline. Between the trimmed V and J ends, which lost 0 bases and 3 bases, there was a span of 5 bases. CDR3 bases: TGCAGCGTTGAAGATCGTGCTAATGAAAAACTGTTTTTT. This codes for CSVEDRANEKLFF.

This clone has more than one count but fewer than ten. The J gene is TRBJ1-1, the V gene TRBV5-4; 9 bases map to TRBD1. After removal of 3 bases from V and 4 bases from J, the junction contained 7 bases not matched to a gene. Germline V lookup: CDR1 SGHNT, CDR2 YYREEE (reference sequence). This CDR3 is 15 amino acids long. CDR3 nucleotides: TGTGCCAGCAGCTCCGGCGGGGGACAGGGCACTGAAGCTTTCTTT. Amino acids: CASSSGGGQGTEAFF.

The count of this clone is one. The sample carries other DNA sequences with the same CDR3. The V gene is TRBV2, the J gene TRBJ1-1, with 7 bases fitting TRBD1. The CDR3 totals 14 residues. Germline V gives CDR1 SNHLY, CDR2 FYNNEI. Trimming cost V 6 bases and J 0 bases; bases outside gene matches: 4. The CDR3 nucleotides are TGTGCCAGCAGCCGACAGGGCTTGAACACTGAAGCTTTCTTT. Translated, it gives CASSRQGLNTEAFF.

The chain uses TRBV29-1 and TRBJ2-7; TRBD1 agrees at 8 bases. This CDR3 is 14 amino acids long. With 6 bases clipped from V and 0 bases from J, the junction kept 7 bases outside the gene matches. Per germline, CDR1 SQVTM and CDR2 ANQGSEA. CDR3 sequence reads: CSVRTGGSSYEQYF. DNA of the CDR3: TGCAGCGTGCGAACAGGGGGTAGCTCCTACGAGCAGTACTTC.

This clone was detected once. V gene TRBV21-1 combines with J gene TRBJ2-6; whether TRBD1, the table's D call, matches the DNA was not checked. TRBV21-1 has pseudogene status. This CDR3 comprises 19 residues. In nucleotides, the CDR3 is TGTGCCAGCAGCGACAGGGGTTTAAGGGGTTTTACTGGGGCCAACGTCCTGACTTTC. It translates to CASSDRGLRGFTGANVLTF.

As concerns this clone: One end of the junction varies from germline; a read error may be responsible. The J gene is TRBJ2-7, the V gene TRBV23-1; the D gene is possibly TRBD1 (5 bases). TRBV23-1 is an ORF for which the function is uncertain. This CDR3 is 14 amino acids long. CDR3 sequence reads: CVSSQLPRVYEQYF. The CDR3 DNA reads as TGCGTCAGCAGTCAACTCCCCAGGGTCTACGAGCAGTACTTC.

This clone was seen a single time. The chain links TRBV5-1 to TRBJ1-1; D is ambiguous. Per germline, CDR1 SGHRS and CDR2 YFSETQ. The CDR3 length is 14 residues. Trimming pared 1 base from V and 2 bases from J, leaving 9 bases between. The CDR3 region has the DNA TGCGCCAGCAGCTTGAGTAGCGGAAACACTGAAGCTTTCTTT. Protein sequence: CASSLSSGNTEAFF.

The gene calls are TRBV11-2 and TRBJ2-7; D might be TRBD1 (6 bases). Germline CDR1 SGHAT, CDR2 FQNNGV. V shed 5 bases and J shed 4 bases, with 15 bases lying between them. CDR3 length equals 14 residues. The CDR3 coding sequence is TGTGCCAGCAGCCCTAGCCAGGGGCAATACGAGCAGTACTTC. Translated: CASSPSQGQYEQYF.

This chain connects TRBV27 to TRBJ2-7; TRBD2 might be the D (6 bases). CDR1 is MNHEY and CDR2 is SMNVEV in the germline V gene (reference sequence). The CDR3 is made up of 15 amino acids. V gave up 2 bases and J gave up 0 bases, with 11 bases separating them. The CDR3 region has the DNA TGTGCCAGCAGTTTAGCCGGGACTGCCTCCTACGAGCAGTACTTC. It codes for CASSLAGTASYEQYF.

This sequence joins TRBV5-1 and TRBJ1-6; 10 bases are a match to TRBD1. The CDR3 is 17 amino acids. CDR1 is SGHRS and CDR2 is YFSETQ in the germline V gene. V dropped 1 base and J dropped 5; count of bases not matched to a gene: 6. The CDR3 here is CASSLKGQGPNNSPLHF. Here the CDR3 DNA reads TGCGCCAGCAGCTTGAAGGGACAGGGGCCGAATAATTCACCCCTCCACTTT.